This entry lists 30 T cell receptor beta chains sequenced from one sample in a study of T-cell reconstitution after alpha-beta-depleted transplantation in children. Molecular barcoding with unique molecular identifiers was used for the TCRbeta library. TCRdb reanalysed the PCR reads using MiXCR and keeps one entry per CDR3 protein. The repertoire consists of fewer than 700,000 distinct CDR3 sequences, with around 23% occurring once and the leading ten covering 13% to 15%. This sample comprised PBMCs, mostly from graft donor cells, obtained 360 days after TCRalphabeta/CD19-depleted stem cell transplant. These TCRs come from a boy less than two years old who had a stem cell transplant for acute myeloid leukemia, so the T cells may come from the graft donor.

This clonotype was detected a few times. This rearrangement joins TRBV25-1 to TRBJ2-3; no definite D call. Looked up from germline, CDR1 is MGHDK and CDR2 is SYGVNS. The CDR3 is made up of 12 amino acids. The V end was cut by 5 bases, the J end by 5 bases, with 8 bases between. CDR3 region: CASSFPGDTQYF. The DNA of the CDR3 is TGTGCCAGCAGTTTTCCGGGAGATACGCAGTATTTT.

This clonotype was counted many times. This chain connects TRBV20-1 to TRBJ1-6; D unresolved. Trimming took 3 bases from V and 6 from J, leaving 21 bases between them. The CDR3 sequence is 17 residues long. Germline V gives CDR1 DFQATT, CDR2 SNEGSKA (reference sequence). CDR3 residues: CSASFGPQAGRNSPLHF. In nucleotides, the CDR3 is TGCAGTGCTAGTTTCGGTCCCCAGGCGGGCCGTAATTCACCCCTCCACTTT.

The chain recombines TRBV20-1 with TRBJ2-2; D perhaps matches TRBD2 (7 bases). Germline V lookup: CDR1 DFQATT, CDR2 SNEGSKA (reference sequence). V was cut by 6 bases and J by 5 bases, with 13 bases left in between. The CDR3 length is 13 residues. The CDR3 DNA reads TGCAGTGCCCTCGGGGGGCCTACCGGGGAGCTGTTTTTT. It encodes CSALGGPTGELFF.

Comments on this clonotype: At one end the junction does not follow the germline gene, possibly because of a read error. The genes are TRBV20-1 and TRBJ1-1; a weak D match, TRBD1 (6 bases). The CDR3 runs to 17 residues. The germline CDR1 and CDR2 sequences are DFQATT and SNEGSKA (reference sequence). This CDR3 is CCARGGGGGVMWTEAFF. The CDR3 coding sequence is TGCTGTGCTAGAGGGGGAGGCGGGGGTGTTATGTGGACTGAAGCTTTCTTT.

This clonotype has just a few counts. CDR3 DNA: TGTGCCAGCAGCCCCCTGGGGGGTTTGACAGATACGCAGTATTTT. Its translation is CASSPLGGLTDTQYF. The J gene is TRBJ2-3, the V gene TRBV7-2; tentative D call: TRBD2 (6 bases). CDR3 length: 15 residues. V lost 5 bases to trimming and J lost 3 bases, with 15 bases between them. Germline values: CDR1 SGHTA, CDR2 FQGNSA.

This clonotype was picked up a small number of times. V and J are TRBV29-1 and TRBJ1-2; a weak D match, TRBD1 (5 bases). Trimming removed 8 bases from V and 1 base from J, with 11 bases in between. This CDR3 is 12 amino acids long. Germline values: CDR1 SQVTM, CDR2 ANQGSEA. In DNA form, the CDR3 reads TGCAGCCTCACGACAGATAACTATGGCTACACCTTC. It translates to CSLTTDNYGYTF.

This clonotype was counted only a few times. The rearrangement uses TRBV11-1 and TRBJ2-5; maybe TRBD2 (6 bases). Trimming shortened V by 0 bases and J by 2 bases, and 13 bases separated the two germline ends. CDR1 is SGHAT and CDR2 is FQDESV in the germline V gene (reference sequence). The length of the CDR3 is 16 residues. The CDR3 coding sequence is TGTGCCAGCAGCTTAGCAGGAGGGGTGGGTCAAGAGACCCAGTACTTC. It yields the protein CASSLAGGVGQETQYF.

This clonotype occurred a few times. This may arise from a read error, as a much more abundant clone is one base away. The CDR3 region is CSANPDTQYF. The CDR3 DNA sequence: TGCAGTGCTAACCCAGATACGCAGTATTTT. The V and J genes are TRBV20-1 and TRBJ2-3; no clear D. The germline V gene encodes CDR1 DFQATT and CDR2 SNEGSKA (reference sequence). The CDR3 runs to 10 residues. With 4 bases removed from V and 4 bases from J, the gap between germline ends came to 3 bases.

This clonotype was recorded at least ten times. This chain uses TRBV5-6 with TRBJ2-5; D remains ambiguous. V lost 3 bases and J lost 3, with 3 bases in between. The CDR3 sequence is 11 residues long. The germline gives CDR1 SGHDT, CDR2 YYEEEE. Here the CDR3 reads CASSYKETQYF. The CDR3 DNA follows: TGTGCCAGCAGCTATAAAGAGACCCAGTACTTC.

This clonotype came up once. Given a much more abundant clone one base away, this may be a read error. The V and J genes are TRBV27 and TRBJ2-1; 8 bases agree with TRBD2. The CDR3 has 20 amino acids. CDR1 is MNHEY and CDR2 is SMNVEV in the germline V gene (reference sequence). The CDR3, as DNA: TGTGCCAACAGTTCCAATGACGGGCTCGGGGGCGGGGGGAGGTACAATGAGCAGTTCTTC. It specifies CANSSNDGLGGGGRYNEQFF.

This clonotype has ten or more counts. The chain combines TRBV20-1 with TRBJ2-5; D is possibly TRBD1 (6 bases). The CDR3 runs to 15 residues. The V gene lost 5 bases and the J gene lost 1 base, with 17 bases spanning the gap. Germline values: CDR1 DFQATT, CDR2 SNEGSKA (reference sequence). The CDR3 spells CSAPKGQSFQETQYF. As DNA, the CDR3 is TGCAGTGCTCCTAAAGGACAGTCCTTCCAAGAGACCCAGTACTTC.

The genes are TRBV7-9 and TRBJ1-6, with TRBD1 identical over 7 bases. V lost 0 bases and J lost 10; bases outside the gene matches: 9. This CDR3 contains 16 residues. Germline CDR1 reads SEHNR; CDR2 reads FQNEAQ (reference sequence). CDR3 sequence: CASSLALTGIQSPLHF. The CDR3, as DNA: TGTGCCAGCAGCTTAGCCCTGACAGGGATACAGTCACCCCTCCACTTT.

The V call is TRBV10-3, the J call TRBJ2-5; D is uncertain. Germline V gene sequence: CDR1 ENHRY, CDR2 SYGVKD. The CDR3 spans 16 residues. Trimming cost V 0 bases and J 2 bases, with 13 bases left between them. CDR3 in DNA: TGTGCCATCAGTGAGTCGACGATGTCAGTACAAGAGACCCAGTACTTC. This codes for CAISESTMSVQETQYF.

The chain employs TRBV7-8 and TRBJ2-7; the D gene is possibly TRBD2 (6 bases). The CDR3 totals 15 residues. The ends were cut back, 1 base at V and 1 base at J, with 11 bases in the middle. CDR1 is SGHVS, CDR2 FQNEAQ, per germline. Written as DNA, the CDR3 is TGTGCCAGCAGCTTAGTGGGGCGGGATTCCTACGAGCAGTACTTC. Amino acid sequence: CASSLVGRDSYEQYF.

The chain uses TRBV5-7 and TRBJ2-2; D possibly corresponds to TRBD2 (6 bases). TRBV5-7 is an ORF; its function is uncertain. There are 16 residues in the CDR3. V was cut by 2 bases and J by 3 bases, with 14 bases left in between. CDR3 nucleotides: TGTGCCAGCAGCTTATGGAGTGGGGGGTACACCGGGGAGCTGTTTTTT. It yields the protein CASSLWSGGYTGELFF.

The chain uses TRBV11-2 and TRBJ2-7, with unresolved D. Per germline, CDR1 SGHAT and CDR2 FQNNGV. Deletions cut 1 base from V and 4 bases from J, with 11 bases between. The CDR3 consists of 14 residues. The CDR3 protein is CASSLGVWGYEQYV. CDR3 nucleotides: TGTGCCAGCAGCTTAGGAGTGTGGGGATACGAGCAGTACGTC.

This clonotype was seen a few times. The chain uses TRBV12-3 or TRBV12-4 and TRBJ2-3, with 11 bases matching TRBD2. V was clipped by 5 bases and J by 0 bases; unmatched bases: 13. The CDR3 sequence is 19 residues long. CDR3 amino acids: CASSRTSGLSRPSTDTQYF. CDR3 bases: TGTGCCAGCAGTCGGACTAGCGGGTTATCCCGACCTAGCACAGATACGCAGTATTTT.

The rearrangement uses TRBV20-1 and TRBJ1-1, with D maybe TRBD1 (6 bases). Germline values: CDR1 DFQATT, CDR2 SNEGSKA (reference sequence). Trimming took off 3 bases at V and 10 bases at J, with 9 bases between the two ends. The CDR3 contains 10 residues. CDR3: CSARDRGAFF. The CDR3 DNA sequence: TGCAGTGCTAGGGACAGAGGAGCTTTCTTT.

This clonotype was observed a handful of times. V usage is TRBV7-2 and J usage is TRBJ2-7; the match to TRBD1 covers 7 bases. Germline trimming cut 1 base from V and 2 bases from J; bases unmatched to any gene: 5. This CDR3 region has 15 residues. Germline CDR1 and CDR2: SGHTA and FQGNSA. As DNA, the CDR3 is TGTGCCAGCAGCTTAGTGGGGGACAGCACCTACGAGCAGTACTTC. It yields the protein CASSLVGDSTYEQYF.

The chain employs TRBV20-1 and TRBJ2-1; D is uncertain. The CDR3 loop spans 16 amino acids. V lost 0 bases to trimming and J lost 0 bases, with 12 bases between them. Germline CDR1 and CDR2: DFQATT and SNEGSKA (reference sequence). For the CDR3, the DNA is TGCAGTGCTAGAGATACTGACCGGAGCTCCTACAATGAGCAGTTCTTC. As protein: CSARDTDRSSYNEQFF.

This clonotype was observed at least ten times. V usage is TRBV29-1 and J usage is TRBJ1-5; 7 bases agree with TRBD1. Germline CDR1 reads SQVTM; CDR2 reads ANQGSEA. J lost 4 bases, V lost 5 bases, and 5 bases had no gene match. The CDR3 totals 13 residues. The CDR3 DNA is TGCAGCGTTCGTGACAGGGCTAATCAGCCCCAGCATTTT. Protein product: CSVRDRANQPQHF.

The rearrangement uses TRBV7-2 and TRBJ1-1, with D possibly matching TRBD1 (6 bases). This CDR3 is built from 15 residues. Germline V gene lookup returns CDR1 SGHTA and CDR2 FQGNSA. The V end lost 2 bases, the J end lost 3 bases, and 13 bases lay between the germline ends. The DNA of the CDR3 is TGTGCCAGCAGCTTAAGCCCCCGACAGGACACTGAAGCTTTCTTT. Encoded protein: CASSLSPRQDTEAFF.

This clonotype was observed at least ten times. The genes are TRBV29-1 and TRBJ2-3; 8 bases match TRBD1. V trimming: 3 bases; J trimming: 2 bases; junction bases outside the gene matches: 4. From germline, CDR1 is SQVTM and CDR2 ANQGSEA. CDR3 length: 14 amino acids. The CDR3 sequence is CSVERQGPTDTQYF. CDR3 in DNA: TGCAGCGTTGAGAGACAGGGGCCCACAGATACGCAGTATTTT.

The chain links TRBV20-1 to TRBJ1-5; D not certain. With 4 bases removed from V and 7 bases from J, the gap between germline ends came to 20 bases. CDR3 size: 15 residues. Germline lookup yields CDR1 DFQATT and CDR2 SNEGSKA (reference sequence). The CDR3 coding sequence is TGCAGTGCTACCCCGAGCCCCGTAGGCGGGCAGCCCCAGCATTTT. Translating it yields CSATPSPVGGQPQHF.

The chain is built from TRBV4-3 and TRBJ2-1; D gene unclear. V was clipped by 6 bases and J by 2 bases, with 5 bases between them. The CDR3 loop spans 12 amino acids. Germline V gene lookup returns CDR1 LGHNA and CDR2 YSLEER. CDR3 amino acids: CASRSPYNEQFF. CDR3 sequence (DNA): TGCGCCAGCAGGAGTCCCTACAATGAGCAGTTCTTC.

This chain connects TRBV20-1 to TRBJ2-7; D is uncertain. Germline CDR1 reads DFQATT; CDR2 reads SNEGSKA (reference sequence). The ends were cut back, 3 bases at V and 2 bases at J, with 14 bases in the middle. This CDR3 has 14 residues. CDR3 nucleotides: TGCAGTGCTAGGGCCCCAGATAATCCCTACGAGCAGTACGTC. It yields the protein CSARAPDNPYEQYV.

The table lists this clonotype with a few counts. This chain links TRBV29-1 with TRBJ2-7, with TRBD2 as a possible D gene (7 bases). This CDR3 region has 14 residues. The germline V gene encodes CDR1 SQVTM and CDR2 ANQGSEA. Deletions cut 4 bases from V and 0 bases from J, with 13 bases between. CDR3 bases: TGCAGCGTTGTCTCGGGGGGCAGCTCCTACGAGCAGTACTTC. Translation gives CSVVSGGSSYEQYF.

The chain combines TRBV5-1 with TRBJ2-3, with TRBD2 matching 8 bases. CDR1 and CDR2 from the germline V gene are SGHRS and YFSETQ. This CDR3 comprises 15 residues. The V gene end was trimmed by 4 bases and the J gene end by 2 bases; junction bases not matched to a gene: 6. CDR3 sequence reads: CASSPGLGFTDTQYF. In DNA, the CDR3 is TGCGCCAGCAGCCCGGGACTAGGGTTCACAGATACGCAGTATTTT.

The rearrangement uses TRBV7-8 and TRBJ2-7, with D possibly being TRBD2 (5 bases). The germline CDR1 and CDR2 sequences are SGHVS and FQNEAQ. The length of the CDR3 is 15 residues. Between the trimmed V and J ends, which lost 1 base and 3 bases, there was a span of 13 bases. CDR3 sequence (DNA): TGTGCCAGCAGCTTAGGAGAGATTGGAGGCTACGAGCAGTACTTC. Protein sequence: CASSLGEIGGYEQYF.

This clonotype was counted only a few times. The chain carries TRBV20-1 and TRBJ2-1; 15 nucleotides match TRBD2. Germline V gene data show CDR1 as DFQATT and CDR2 as SNEGSKA (reference sequence). V was clipped by 5 bases and J by 9 bases; unmatched bases: 8. The CDR3 is 15 amino acids. The DNA of the CDR3 is TGCAGTGCTCGCGGGACTAGCGGGGGGTCTGGTGAGCAGTTCTTC. Translated: CSARGTSGGSGEQFF.